This T cell receptor beta chain was profiled in a study of CD8 T cells in ankylosing spondylitis. Findings of the study overall: CD8+ by phenotype, disease-linked clones were relatively rare in peripheral blood. Typical of ankylosing spondylitis blood, it appeared, was a TCR beta motif of eight highly homologous variants.

TCRdb fed the 5' RACE reads into MiXCR, producing one record per CDR3 protein. The sample carries approximately 140,000 distinct CDR3 sequences, 17% recorded once. This CDR3 is 14 amino acids long. V lost 0 bases to trimming and J lost 5 bases, with 7 bases between them. As to this clonotype: Its antigen is unknown.

V gene TRBV12-3 or TRBV12-4 combines with J gene TRBJ2-2; D gene ambiguous. This receptor was obtained from a male donor with ankylosing spondylitis. Sample: blood, either unsorted or a sorted T cell fraction (not recorded which). In nucleotides, the CDR3 is TGTGCCAGCAGTTTAGCGCCGGCGACCGGGGAGCTGTTTTTT. Protein sequence: CASSLAPATGELFF.